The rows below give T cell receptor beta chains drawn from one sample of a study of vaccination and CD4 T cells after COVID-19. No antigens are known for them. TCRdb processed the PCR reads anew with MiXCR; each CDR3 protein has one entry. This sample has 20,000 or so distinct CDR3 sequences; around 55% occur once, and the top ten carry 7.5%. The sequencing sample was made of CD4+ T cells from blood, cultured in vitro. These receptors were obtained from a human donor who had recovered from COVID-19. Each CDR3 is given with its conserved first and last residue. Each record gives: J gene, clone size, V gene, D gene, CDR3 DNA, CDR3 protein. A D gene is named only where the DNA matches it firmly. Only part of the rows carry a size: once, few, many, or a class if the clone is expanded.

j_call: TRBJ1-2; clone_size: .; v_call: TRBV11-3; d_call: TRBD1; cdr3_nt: TGTGCCAGCAGCTTGCGGCAGGGGGTATGGGATGGCTACACCTTC; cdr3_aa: CASSLRQGVWDGYTF
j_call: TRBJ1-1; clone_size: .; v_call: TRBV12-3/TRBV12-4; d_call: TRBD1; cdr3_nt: TGTGCCAGCAGGCACAGGGGAATAGGCACTGAAGCTTTCTTT; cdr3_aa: CASRHRGIGTEAFF
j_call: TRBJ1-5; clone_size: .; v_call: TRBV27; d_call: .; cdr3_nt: TGTGCCAGCAGTCCACCTAACCAACTAGATCAGCCCCAGCATTTT; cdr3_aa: CASSPPNQLDQPQHF
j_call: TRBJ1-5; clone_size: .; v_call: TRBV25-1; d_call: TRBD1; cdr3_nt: TGTGCCAGCGCCTCCGGGACAGGGGTGGATCAGCCCCAGCATTTT; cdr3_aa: CASASGTGVDQPQHF
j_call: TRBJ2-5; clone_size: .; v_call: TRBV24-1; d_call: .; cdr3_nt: TGTGCCACCAGTGATGGGACATTGGGGGAGACCCAGTACTTC; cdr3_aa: CATSDGTLGETQYF
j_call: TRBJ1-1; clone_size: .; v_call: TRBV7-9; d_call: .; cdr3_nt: TGTGCCAGCAGCTTAGATGTGGGGGCTGGTGGCACTGAAGCTTTCTTT; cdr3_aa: CASSLDVGAGGTEAFF
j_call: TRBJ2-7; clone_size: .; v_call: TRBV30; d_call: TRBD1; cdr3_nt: TGTGCCTGGAAGGGGACAGGGAGTCCCTACGAGCAGTACTTC; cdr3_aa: CAWKGTGSPYEQYF
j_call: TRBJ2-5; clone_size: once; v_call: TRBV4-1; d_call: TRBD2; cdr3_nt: TGCGCCAGCAGCCAGGATAGGTGGACTAGCGGACAAGAGACCCAGTACTTC; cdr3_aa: CASSQDRWTSGQETQYF
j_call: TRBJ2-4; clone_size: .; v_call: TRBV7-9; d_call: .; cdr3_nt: TGTGCCAGCAGTCGGGACGGCAAAAACATTCAGTACTTC; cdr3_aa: CASSRDGKNIQYF
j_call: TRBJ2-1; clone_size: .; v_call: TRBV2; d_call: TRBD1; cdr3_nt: TGTGCCAGCACCCAGGGGGCGTCGCGCAATGAGCAGTTCTTC; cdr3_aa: CASTQGASRNEQFF
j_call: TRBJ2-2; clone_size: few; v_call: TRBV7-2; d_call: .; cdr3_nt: TGTGCCAGCAGCTTAGGGACGGGTCCCGGGGAGCTGTTTTTT; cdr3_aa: CASSLGTGPGELFF
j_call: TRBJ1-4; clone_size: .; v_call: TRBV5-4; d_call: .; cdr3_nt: TGTGCCAGCAGCTTGGAGGGGTCTAATGAAAAACTGTTTTTT; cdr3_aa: CASSLEGSNEKLFF
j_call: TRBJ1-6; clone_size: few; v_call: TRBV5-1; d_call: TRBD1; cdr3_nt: TGCGCCAGCAGCCTATCCGGGACAGGAGATTCACCCCTCCACTTT; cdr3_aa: CASSLSGTGDSPLHF
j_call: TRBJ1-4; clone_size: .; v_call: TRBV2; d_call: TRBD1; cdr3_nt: TGTGCCAGCACTGTGGGACAGGGACATGAAAAACTGTTTTTT; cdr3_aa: CASTVGQGHEKLFF
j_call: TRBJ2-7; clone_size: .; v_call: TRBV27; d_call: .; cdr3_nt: TGTGCCAGCAGTTTATTTGGGGGCCTGTCCTACGAGCAGTACTTC; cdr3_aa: CASSLFGGLSYEQYF
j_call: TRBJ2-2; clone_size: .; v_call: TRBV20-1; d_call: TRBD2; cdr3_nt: TGCAGTGCTATCCCTGTGATAGCGGGAGGGCCCGGGGAGCTGTTTTTT; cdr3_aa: CSAIPVIAGGPGELFF
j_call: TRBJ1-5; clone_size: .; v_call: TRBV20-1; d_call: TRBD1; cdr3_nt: TGCAGTGCTACTGGACAGGGGGATCAGCCCCAGCATTTT; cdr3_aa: CSATGQGDQPQHF
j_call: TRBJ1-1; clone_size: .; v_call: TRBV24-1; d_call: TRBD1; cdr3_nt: TGTGCCACCAGCCCCAGGGGGACCACTGAAGCTTTCTTT; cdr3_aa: CATSPRGTTEAFF
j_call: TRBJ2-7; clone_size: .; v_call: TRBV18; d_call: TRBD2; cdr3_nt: TGTGCCAGCTCTAGCGGGAGGGGGCCCGAGCAGTACTTC; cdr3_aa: CASSSGRGPEQYF
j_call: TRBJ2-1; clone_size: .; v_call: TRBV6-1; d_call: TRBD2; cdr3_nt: TGTGCCAGCAGTGAAGCAGCAGCGGGAGGTAGGGATGAGCAGTTCTTC; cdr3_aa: CASSEAAAGGRDEQFF
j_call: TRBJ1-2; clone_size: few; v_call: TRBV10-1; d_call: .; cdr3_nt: TGCGCCAGCAGTCCCGACAGGAACTATGGCTACACCTTC; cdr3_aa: CASSPDRNYGYTF
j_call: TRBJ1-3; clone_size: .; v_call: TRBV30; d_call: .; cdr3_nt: TGTGCCTGGACGTTGGCAGGGACTGGTGGAAACACCATATATTTT; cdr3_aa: CAWTLAGTGGNTIYF
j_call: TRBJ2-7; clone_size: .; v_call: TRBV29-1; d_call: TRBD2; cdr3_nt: TGCAGCGTTGGCGCGGGAGGGCATTACGAGCAGTACTTC; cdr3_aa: CSVGAGGHYEQYF
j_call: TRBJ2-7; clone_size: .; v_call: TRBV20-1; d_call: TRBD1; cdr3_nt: TGCAGTGCAACGGGACAGGTCTCCTACGAGCAGTACTTC; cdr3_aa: CSATGQVSYEQYF
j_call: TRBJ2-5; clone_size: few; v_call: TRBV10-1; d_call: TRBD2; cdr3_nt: TGCGCCAGCAGCTTCGGACTAGCGGGAGAGGGAGAGACCCAGTACTTC; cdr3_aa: CASSFGLAGEGETQYF
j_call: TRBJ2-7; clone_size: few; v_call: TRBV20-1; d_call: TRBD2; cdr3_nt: TGCAGTGCAGGGGAGGCTAGCGGCTCCTACGAGCAGTACTTC; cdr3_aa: CSAGEASGSYEQYF
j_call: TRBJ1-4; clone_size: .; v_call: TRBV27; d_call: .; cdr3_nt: TGTGCCAGCAGTCGACAGGCGGCAACTAATGAAAAACTGTTTTTT; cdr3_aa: CASSRQAATNEKLFF
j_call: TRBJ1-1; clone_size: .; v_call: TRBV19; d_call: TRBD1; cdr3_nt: TGTGCCAGTAGCTCCAGGACAGGGACGGATGAAGCTTTCTTT; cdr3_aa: CASSSRTGTDEAFF
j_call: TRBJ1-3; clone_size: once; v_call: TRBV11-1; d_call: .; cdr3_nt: TGTGCCAGCAGCTGGACGGTCTACTCTGGAAACACCATATATTTT; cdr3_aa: CASSWTVYSGNTIYF
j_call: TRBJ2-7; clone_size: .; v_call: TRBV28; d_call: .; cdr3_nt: TGTGCCAGCAGTTTACCCCTCCGGGTGGGAGGCCTCAGGAGGGACGAGCAGTACTTC; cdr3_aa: CASSLPLRVGGLRRDEQYF
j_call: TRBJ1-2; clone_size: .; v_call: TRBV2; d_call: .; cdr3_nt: TGTGCCAGCAGGGTCGAGAGGGGCGACTATGGCTACACCTTC; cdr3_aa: CASRVERGDYGYTF
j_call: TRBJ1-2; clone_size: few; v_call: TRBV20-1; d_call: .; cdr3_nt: TGCAGTGCTAGTGAAGCAGTTAACTATGGCTACACCTTC; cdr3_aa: CSASEAVNYGYTF
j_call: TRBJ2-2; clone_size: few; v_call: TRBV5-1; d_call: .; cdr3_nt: TGCGCCAGCAGCTTGATTAGGGGGGACACCGGGGAGCTGTTTTTT; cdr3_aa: CASSLIRGDTGELFF
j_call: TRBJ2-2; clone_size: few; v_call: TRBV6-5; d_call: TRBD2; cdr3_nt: TGTGCCAGCAGTTACTCTACTAGCGGGGGCGGCGGGGAGCTGTTTTTT; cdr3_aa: CASSYSTSGGGGELFF
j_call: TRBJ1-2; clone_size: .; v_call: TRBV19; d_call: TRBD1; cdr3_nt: TGTGCCAGTAGTATTGGCAGGGGGGACTATGGCTACACCTTC; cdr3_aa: CASSIGRGDYGYTF
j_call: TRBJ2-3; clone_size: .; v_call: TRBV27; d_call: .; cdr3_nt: TGTGCCAGCAGTTTCACCGTCACAGATACGCAGTATTTT; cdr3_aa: CASSFTVTDTQYF
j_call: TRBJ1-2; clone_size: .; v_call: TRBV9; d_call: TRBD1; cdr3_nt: TGTGCCAGCAGCCTTTGGGACAGGACTAACTATGGCTACACCTTC; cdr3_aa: CASSLWDRTNYGYTF
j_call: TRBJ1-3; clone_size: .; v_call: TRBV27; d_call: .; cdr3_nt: TGTGCCAGCAGTCCCTGGGGGAGAGGAAACACCATATATTTT; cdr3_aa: CASSPWGRGNTIYF
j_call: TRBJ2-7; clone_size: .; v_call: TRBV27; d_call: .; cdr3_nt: TGTGCCAGCAGGTATCAGGGGTCCTTAACCTACGAGCAGTACTTC; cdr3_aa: CASRYQGSLTYEQYF
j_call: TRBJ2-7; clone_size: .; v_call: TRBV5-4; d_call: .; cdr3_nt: TGTGCCAGCAGCTTGGACGGGATAGGGGGGCAGTACTTC; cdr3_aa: CASSLDGIGGQYF
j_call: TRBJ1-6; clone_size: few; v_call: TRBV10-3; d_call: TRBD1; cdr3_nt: TGTGCCATCAGTGAGACAGGGGGCGGCTATTCACCCCTCCACTTT; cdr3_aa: CAISETGGGYSPLHF
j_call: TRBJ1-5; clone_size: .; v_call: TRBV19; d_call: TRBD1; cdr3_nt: TGTGCCAGTAGTACGTACGACAGGGGGGATCAGCCCCAGCATTTT; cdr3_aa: CASSTYDRGDQPQHF